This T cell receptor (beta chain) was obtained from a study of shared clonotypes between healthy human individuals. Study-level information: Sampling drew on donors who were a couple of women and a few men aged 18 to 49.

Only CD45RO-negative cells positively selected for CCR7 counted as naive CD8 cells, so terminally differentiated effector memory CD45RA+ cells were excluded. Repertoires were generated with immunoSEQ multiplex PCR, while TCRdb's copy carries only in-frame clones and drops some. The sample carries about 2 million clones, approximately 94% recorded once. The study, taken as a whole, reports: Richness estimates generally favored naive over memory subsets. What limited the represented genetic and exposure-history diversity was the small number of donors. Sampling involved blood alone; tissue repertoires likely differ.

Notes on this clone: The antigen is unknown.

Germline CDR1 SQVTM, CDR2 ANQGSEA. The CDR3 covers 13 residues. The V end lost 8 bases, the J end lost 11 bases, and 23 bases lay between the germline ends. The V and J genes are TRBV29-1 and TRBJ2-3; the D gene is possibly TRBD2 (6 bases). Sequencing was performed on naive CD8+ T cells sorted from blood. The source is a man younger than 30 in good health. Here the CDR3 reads CSHLGGPSEGQYF. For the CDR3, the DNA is TGCAGCCACTTGGGGGGACCCTCGGAGGGGCAGTATTTT.